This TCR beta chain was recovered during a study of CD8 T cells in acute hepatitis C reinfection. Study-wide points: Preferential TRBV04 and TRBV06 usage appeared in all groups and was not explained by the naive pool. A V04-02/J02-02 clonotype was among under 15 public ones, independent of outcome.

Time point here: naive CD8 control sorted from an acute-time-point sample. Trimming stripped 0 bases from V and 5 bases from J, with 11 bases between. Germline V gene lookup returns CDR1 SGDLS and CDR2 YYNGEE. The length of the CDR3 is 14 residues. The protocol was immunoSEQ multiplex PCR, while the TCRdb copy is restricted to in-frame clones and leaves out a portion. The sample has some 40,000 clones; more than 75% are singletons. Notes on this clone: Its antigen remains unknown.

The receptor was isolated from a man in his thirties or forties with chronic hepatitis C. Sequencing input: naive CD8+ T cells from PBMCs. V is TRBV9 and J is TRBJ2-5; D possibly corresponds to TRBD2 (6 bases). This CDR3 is CASSVGGVRETQYF. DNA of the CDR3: TGTGCCAGCAGCGTAGGCGGGGTCAGGGAGACCCAGTACTTC.